This T cell receptor beta chain appears in the sequencing data of a study of blood T cell repertoires in COVID-19 (dated by TCRdb to the early 2020s). As for the study more broadly: Samples covering the acute and convalescent phases of COVID-19 were provided by collaborators in the United States, Italy and Spain. The prospective study material was composed of cDNA or gDNA derived from T cells, B-cell-depleted T cells, or PBMCs. Samples were obtained from the ongoing ImmuneRACE study (first 160 participants) and from 1,254 subjects provided by 6 global collaborators. Deeply sampled blood TCRbeta repertoires from subjects exposed to, actively infected with, or recovered from COVID-19 were included in the dataset. Where HLA class I and class II types were available, the types were taken from metadata supplied by the sample provider, not from assay-based typing. The sample metadata nearly always contained a de-identified subject ID, COVID-19 status, age in years and sex. A freely available public database, intended as a resource for researchers studying the immune response to SARS-CoV-2, is where the repertoires were released.

TCRbeta CDR3 regions were amplified from genomic DNA using the immunoSEQ Assay, a bias-controlled multiplex PCR. Per the source publication's procedure: Nucleated cell counts per sample were estimated from amplification of reference gene primers within the assay. To quantify the absolute abundance of each unique TCRbeta CDR3 rearrangement, sequence reads were collapsed and filtered. For each sample, productive Simpson clonality was calculated as the square root of Simpson's diversity index across productive rearrangements. TCRdb carries this immuneACCESS record with in-frame sequences only. Its versions omit some clonotypes, under half of them owing to an unresolved V gene in the studies checked, with the rest unexplained. The V and J calls and clone size were taken over from that table, and D and trimming were inferred from the DNA. Within this sample are tens of thousands of clones, with over 60% of them counted one time only. The leading ten clones occupy around 6% of the sample.

On this clone itself: What antigen it recognizes has not been identified. It has no much larger one-base neighbor in the sample; base qualities were not kept.

The paper as a whole reports these results and caveats: The amount of clinical and demographic metadata varied by source and participant and was provided uncurated.

The CDR3 contains 15 residues, cysteine and phenylalanine counted. The read is trimmed to its CDR3 DNA, 45 bases read in frame from base 1. The germline V gene encodes CDR1 MDHEN and CDR2 SYDVKM. The V end loses 6 bases and the J end loses 4 bases, and a stretch of 18 bases separates them. Collaborating institutions collected whole blood in K2EDTA tubes following their own protocols. Collaborator samples were shipped for TCRbeta analysis as frozen whole blood, isolated PBMCs, or DNA extracted from either sample type. The chain couples TRBV28 to TRBJ1-2; TRBD1 is perhaps the D gene, given 6 matching bases. The TCR was taken from a woman aged 45-65 years with active or convalescent COVID-19. Input material: peripheral blood. CDR3 loop: CASRTGSRLVYGYTF. Read as DNA, the sequence is TGTGCCAGCAGGACAGGAAGCAGATTAGTCTATGGCTACACCTTC.